The next 11 T cell receptor beta chains were all read from a single sample in a study of blood T cell repertoires in COVID-19. Using immunoSEQ multiplex PCR, the repertoire was profiled, and TCRdb retains in-frame clones only, with some absent. The sample lists approximately 470,000 clones, 75% to 90% occurring once. Material for sequencing was PBMCs or T cells enriched from blood (not recorded which). The origin of the receptors is a young woman who had recovered from COVID-19.

The rearrangement links TRBV19 to TRBJ1-5, with D uncertain. From germline, CDR1 is LNHDA and CDR2 SQIVND (reference sequence). V lost 7 bases and J lost 2, with 21 bases in between. CDR3 length: 17 amino acids. Here the CDR3 DNA reads TGTGCCAGTACCGCACCCGGGAGCTCTTGGGGCAATCAGCCCCAGCATTTT. Amino acids: CASTAPGSSWGNQPQHF. Full variable domain (rest looked up from reference TRBV19 and TRBJ1-5): DGGITQSPKYLFRKEGQNVTLSCEQNLNHDAMYWYRQDPGQGLRLIYYSQIVNDFQKGDIAEGYSVSREKKESFPLTVTSAQKNPTAFYLCASTAPGSSWGNQPQHFGDGTRLSIL.

V gene TRBV5-6 combines with J gene TRBJ1-2; D is undetermined. Germline lookup yields CDR1 SGHDT and CDR2 YYEEEE. This CDR3 contains 12 residues. Trimming stripped 0 bases from V and 6 bases from J, with 6 bases between. In DNA form, the CDR3 reads TGTGCCAGCAGCTTGGTTCAGGATGGCTACACCTTC. Amino acids: CASSLVQDGYTF.

The chain recombines TRBV30 with TRBJ1-6, with D possibly matching TRBD1 (5 bases). The CDR3 totals 15 residues. The V end lost 0 bases, the J end lost 13 bases, and 19 bases lay between the germline ends. The V gene's germline CDR1 is GTSNPN and CDR2 SVGIG (reference sequence). CDR3 nucleotide sequence: TGTGCCTGGAGTGTACGGCAGGGCCTATCGCGGCCCCTCCACTTT. Encoded protein: CAWSVRQGLSRPLHF.

This clone has just a few counts. This chain's CDR3 is CASSTGGEESYGYTF. CDR3 bases: TGTGCCAGTAGTACGGGTGGTGAGGAGAGCTATGGCTACACCTTC. The chain employs TRBV19 and TRBJ1-2; D not certain. Germline V CDR1 and CDR2: LNHDA, SQIVND (reference sequence). Trimming removed 4 bases from V and 4 bases from J, with 16 bases in between. This CDR3 comprises 15 residues.

This sequence joins TRBV27 and TRBJ2-3; D gene uncertain. Germline values: CDR1 MNHEY, CDR2 SMNVEV (reference sequence). The CDR3 runs to 15 residues. V was cut by 5 bases and J by 2 bases, with 14 bases left in between. The CDR3 spells CASSASPESTDTQYF. In nucleotides, the CDR3 is TGTGCCAGCAGTGCTTCTCCGGAGTCCACAGATACGCAGTATTTT.

This clone was detected once. The rearrangement uses TRBV25-1 and TRBJ1-1; D not certain. This CDR3 comprises 11 residues. CDR1 MGHDK and CDR2 SYGVNS come from the germline V gene. The V end was cut by 4 bases, the J end by 3 bases, with 3 bases between. The CDR3: CASSGDTEAFF. CDR3 sequence (DNA): TGTGCCAGCAGTGGAGACACTGAAGCTTTCTTT.

V and J are TRBV20-1 and TRBJ1-1; D perhaps matches TRBD1 (5 bases). CDR1 and CDR2 (germline): DFQATT, SNEGSKA (reference sequence). V was cut by 3 bases and J by 10 bases, with 21 bases left in between. The CDR3 spans 14 residues. Here the CDR3 DNA reads TGCAGTGCTAGTCCACCAGGGTTGTTTTGGGTAGCTTTCTTT. It codes for CSASPPGLFWVAFF.

V usage is TRBV5-1 and J usage is TRBJ2-5; D possibly corresponds to TRBD1 (5 bases). V lost 5 bases to trimming and J lost 4 bases, with 15 bases between them. Germline V gene data show CDR1 as SGHRS and CDR2 as YFSETQ. The CDR3 consists of 14 residues. The CDR3 here is CASREGATAETQYF. The DNA of the CDR3 is TGCGCCAGCAGGGAAGGGGCCACGGCAGAGACCCAGTACTTC.

The V and J genes are TRBV30 and TRBJ1-3; D is possibly TRBD1 (6 bases). Trimming shortened V by 7 bases and J by 2 bases, and 15 bases separated the two germline ends. Germline V gene sequence: CDR1 GTSNPN, CDR2 SVGIG (reference sequence). The CDR3 covers 14 residues. This chain's CDR3 is CAFSRTVAGNTIYF. CDR3 coding DNA: TGTGCCTTTTCCCGGACAGTCGCTGGAAACACCATATATTTT.

This rearrangement joins TRBV19 to TRBJ1-2, with D perhaps matching TRBD1 (6 bases). V shed 7 bases and J shed 5 bases, with 17 bases lying between them. Germline V gives CDR1 LNHDA, CDR2 SQIVND (reference sequence). CDR3 size: 14 residues. This CDR3 is CASIPSPGVYGYTF. The DNA of the CDR3 is TGTGCCAGTATACCCTCACCAGGGGTATATGGCTACACCTTC.

The chain employs TRBV3-1 (or the pseudogene TRBV3-2) and TRBJ2-1; 7 nucleotides match TRBD2. The V segment lost 1 base and the J segment 7 bases; nucleotides outside the gene matches: 7. Germline values: CDR1 LGHDT, CDR2 YNNKEL (reference sequence). There are 15 residues in the CDR3. CDR3 sequence: CASSQGLAVSNEQFF. The CDR3, as DNA: TGTGCCAGCAGCCAAGGGCTAGCGGTCTCGAATGAGCAGTTCTTC.